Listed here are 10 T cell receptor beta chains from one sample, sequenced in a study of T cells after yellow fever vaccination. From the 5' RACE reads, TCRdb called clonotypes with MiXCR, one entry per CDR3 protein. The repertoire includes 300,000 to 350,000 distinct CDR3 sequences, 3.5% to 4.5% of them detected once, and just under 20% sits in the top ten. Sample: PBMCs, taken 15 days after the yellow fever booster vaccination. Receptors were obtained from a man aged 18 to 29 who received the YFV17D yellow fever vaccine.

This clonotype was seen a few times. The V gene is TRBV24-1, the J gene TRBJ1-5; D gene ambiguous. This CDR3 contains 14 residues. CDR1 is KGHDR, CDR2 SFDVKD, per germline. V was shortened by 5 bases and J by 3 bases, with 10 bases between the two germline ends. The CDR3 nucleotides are TGTGCCACCAGTGCCAGGCAGTTCAATCAGCCCCAGCATTTT. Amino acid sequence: CATSARQFNQPQHF.

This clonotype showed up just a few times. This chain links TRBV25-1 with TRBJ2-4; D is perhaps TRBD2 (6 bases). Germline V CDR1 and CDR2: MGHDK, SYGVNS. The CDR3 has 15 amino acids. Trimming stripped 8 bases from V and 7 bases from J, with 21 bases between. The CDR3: CASQPPGRGRNIQYF. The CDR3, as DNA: TGTGCCAGCCAACCCCCCGGGCGGGGAAGGAACATTCAGTACTTC.

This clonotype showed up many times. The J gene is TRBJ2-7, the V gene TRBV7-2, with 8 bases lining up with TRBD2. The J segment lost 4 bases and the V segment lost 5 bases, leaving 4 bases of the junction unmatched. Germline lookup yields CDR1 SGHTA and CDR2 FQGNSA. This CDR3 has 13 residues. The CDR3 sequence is CASSLTSVYEQYV. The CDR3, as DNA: TGTGCCAGCAGCCTGACTAGCGTGTACGAGCAGTACGTC.

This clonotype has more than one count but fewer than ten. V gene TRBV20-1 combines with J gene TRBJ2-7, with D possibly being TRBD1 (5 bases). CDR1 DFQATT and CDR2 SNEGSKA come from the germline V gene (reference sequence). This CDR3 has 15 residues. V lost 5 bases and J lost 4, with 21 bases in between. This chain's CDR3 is CSAGRRQGNYYEQYF. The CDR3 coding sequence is TGCAGTGCTGGACGGCGGCAGGGAAATTATTACGAGCAGTACTTC.

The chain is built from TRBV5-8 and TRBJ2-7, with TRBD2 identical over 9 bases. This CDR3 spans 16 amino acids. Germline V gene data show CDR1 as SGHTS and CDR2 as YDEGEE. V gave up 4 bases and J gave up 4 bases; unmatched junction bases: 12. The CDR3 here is CASSPEPGTSRYEQYF. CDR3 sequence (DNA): TGTGCCAGCAGCCCCGAGCCCGGGACTAGCAGGTACGAGCAGTACTTC.

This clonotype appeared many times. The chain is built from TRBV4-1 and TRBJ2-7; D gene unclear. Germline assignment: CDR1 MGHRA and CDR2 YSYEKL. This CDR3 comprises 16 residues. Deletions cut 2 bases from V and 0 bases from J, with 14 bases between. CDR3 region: CASSQLRSSHSYEQYF. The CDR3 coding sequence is TGCGCCAGCAGCCAATTGCGGTCCTCTCACTCCTACGAGCAGTACTTC.

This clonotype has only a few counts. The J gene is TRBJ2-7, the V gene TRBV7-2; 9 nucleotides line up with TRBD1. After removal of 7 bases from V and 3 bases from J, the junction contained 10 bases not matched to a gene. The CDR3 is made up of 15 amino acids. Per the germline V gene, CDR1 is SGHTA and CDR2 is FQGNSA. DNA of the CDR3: TGTGCCAGCACCTCAGGGACAGGGACATACTACGAGCAGTACTTC. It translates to CASTSGTGTYYEQYF.

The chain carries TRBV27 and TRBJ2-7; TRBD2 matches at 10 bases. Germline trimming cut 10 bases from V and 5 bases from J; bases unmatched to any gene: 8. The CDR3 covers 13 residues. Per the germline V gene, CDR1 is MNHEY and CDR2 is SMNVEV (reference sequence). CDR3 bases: TGTGCCATCATCGGGACTAGCGTACACGAGCAGTACGTC. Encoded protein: CAIIGTSVHEQYV.

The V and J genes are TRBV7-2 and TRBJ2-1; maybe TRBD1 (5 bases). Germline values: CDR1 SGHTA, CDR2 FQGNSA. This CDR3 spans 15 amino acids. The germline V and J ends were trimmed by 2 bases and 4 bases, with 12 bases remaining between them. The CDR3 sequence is CASSLIDSWYNEQFF. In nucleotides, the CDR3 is TGTGCCAGCAGCTTAATCGACAGTTGGTACAATGAGCAGTTCTTC.

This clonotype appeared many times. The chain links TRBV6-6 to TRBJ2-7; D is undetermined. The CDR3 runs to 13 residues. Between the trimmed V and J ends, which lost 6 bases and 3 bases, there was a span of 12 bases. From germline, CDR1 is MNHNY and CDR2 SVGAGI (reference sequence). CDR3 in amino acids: CASSPTSLYEQYF. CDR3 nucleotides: TGTGCCAGCAGCCCAACAAGCCTCTACGAGCAGTACTTC.